These 21 T cell receptor beta chains share one sample of origin, sequenced in a study of regulatory T cells in long-lasting Graves disease. Through Arm-PCR of CDR3 regions and iRepertoire HTBI primers, TCR beta libraries were built. TCRdb reprocessed the multiplex PCR reads with MiXCR, giving one entry per CDR3 protein. The repertoire holds about 320,000 distinct CDR3 sequences, with roughly 18% as singletons. Stated time point: newly diagnosed GD, antithyroid drugs for less than 3 months. The TCR library used RNA extracted from PBMCs. The input for sequencing was peripheral blood mononuclear cells (PBMCs), taken at new diagnosis, from a patient treated with antithyroid drugs. The source is a female donor with Graves disease.

As concerns this clonotype: A much larger clone lies a single base off, so this may be a read error. The chain is built from TRBV5-6 and TRBJ2-7, with D possibly matching TRBD1 (5 bases). CDR1 and CDR2 (germline): SGHDT, YYEEEE. CDR3 length: 16 amino acids. The CDR3 DNA reads as TGTGCCAGCAGCTTGGGAAAACTGACAGCAGTCTACGAGCGGTACTTC. Amino acids: CASSLGKLTAVYERYF. Combining the CDR3 with reference TRBV5-6 and TRBJ2-7 gives the whole variable domain DAGVTQSPTHLIKTRGQQVTLRCSPKSGHDTVSWYQQALGQGPQFIFQYYEEEERQRGNFPDRFSGHQFPNYSSELNVNALLLGDSALYLCASSLGKLTAVYERYFGPGTRLTVT.

This clonotype was detected a few times. This likely came from a read error, as a far larger clone is one base away. CDR3 loop: CSARDTTLDSEQYF. The CDR3 region has the DNA TGCAGTGCTAGAGACACGACCCTAGATAGTGAGCAGTACTTC. The chain recombines TRBV20-1 with TRBJ2-7; D is undetermined. This CDR3 has 14 residues. Germline V CDR1 and CDR2: DFQATT, SNEGSKA (reference sequence). The V end was cut by 0 bases, the J end by 7 bases, with 16 bases between.

The V call is TRBV5-6, the J call TRBJ2-5, with D possibly matching TRBD1 (6 bases). The V gene lost 2 bases and the J gene lost 5 bases, with 16 bases spanning the gap. The CDR3 contains 15 residues. CDR1 is SGHDT, CDR2 YYEEEE, per germline. In nucleotides, the CDR3 is TGTGCCAGCAGCTTTAACGGACTTCAGGGGGAGACCCAGTACTTC. It yields the protein CASSFNGLQGETQYF.

V gene TRBV5-1 combines with J gene TRBJ2-3; D perhaps matches TRBD2 (5 bases). Trimming pared 5 bases from V and 1 base from J, leaving 11 bases between. CDR3 length: 14 amino acids. Germline V gives CDR1 SGHRS, CDR2 YFSETQ. The CDR3 protein is CASRNGIGTDTQYF. CDR3 nucleotides: TGCGCCAGCAGGAACGGGATAGGCACAGATACGCAGTATTTT.

This clonotype has at least ten counts. V is TRBV5-1 and J is TRBJ2-2; D is perhaps TRBD1 (6 bases). In germline, CDR1 is SGHRS, CDR2 YFSETQ. The V end was cut by 4 bases, the J end by 4 bases, with 17 bases between. The CDR3 runs to 16 residues. Here the CDR3 reads CASSLVQGTPTGELFF. The CDR3 coding sequence is TGCGCCAGCAGCCTGGTGCAGGGGACCCCCACCGGGGAGCTGTTTTTT.

This clonotype was observed many times. The gene calls are TRBV24-1 and TRBJ1-5, with D unresolved. CDR1 KGHDR and CDR2 SFDVKD come from the germline V gene. This CDR3 contains 11 residues. V was cut by 9 bases and J by 4 bases, with 6 bases left in between. CDR3 sequence reads: CATGQNQPQHF. The CDR3 nucleotides read TGTGCCACCGGCCAGAATCAGCCCCAGCATTTT.

This clonotype was seen at least ten times. CDR3: CASSLDGLAGGPSETQYF. The CDR3 DNA is TGTGCCAGCAGCTTAGATGGTCTAGCGGGAGGGCCCTCAGAGACCCAGTACTTC. The V and J genes are TRBV11-2 and TRBJ2-5, with 12 bases lining up with TRBD2. V lost 0 bases to trimming and J lost 4 bases; unmatched junction nucleotides: 9. The germline V gene encodes CDR1 SGHAT and CDR2 FQNNGV. This CDR3 is 18 amino acids long.

This clonotype was seen at least ten times. J is TRBJ2-5 and V is TRBV7-9; no reliable D call. This CDR3 comprises 11 residues. Trimming removed 1 base from V and 13 bases from J, with 10 bases in between. In germline, CDR1 is SEHNR, CDR2 FQNEAQ (reference sequence). CDR3 bases: TGTGCCAGCAGCTTAGAGGACCCGCGGTACTTC. Its translation is CASSLEDPRYF.

The rearrangement uses TRBV19 and TRBJ2-5, with D possibly called TRBD1 or TRBD2 (5 bases each). This CDR3 is built from 17 residues. V was cut by 3 bases and J by 2 bases, with 19 bases left in between. Germline loops: CDR1 LNHDA, CDR2 SQIVND (reference sequence). For the CDR3, the DNA is TGTGCCAGTAGTATCTCCACTGCCGGGACGGTACAAGAGACCCAGTACTTC. It translates to CASSISTAGTVQETQYF.

As to this clonotype: One base away lies a much larger clone, so this may be a sequencing read error. The chain employs TRBV5-1 and TRBJ1-4, with D possibly TRBD1 on 5 matching bases. The germline CDR1 and CDR2 sequences are SGHRS and YFSETQ. CDR3 length equals 14 residues. The CDR3 reads CASSLEWGREKPFF. CDR3 DNA: TGCGCCAGCAGCCTAGAATGGGGGAGAGAAAAACCGTTTTTT. Filled out from reference TRBV5-1 and TRBJ1-4, the complete variable domain reads KAGVTQTPRYLIKTRGQQVTLSCSPISGHRSVSWYQQTPGQGLQFLFEYFSETQRNKGNFPGRFSGRQFSNSRSEMNVSTLELGDSALYLCASSLEWGREKPFFGSGTQLSVL.

The rearrangement uses TRBV15 and TRBJ2-1, with 8 bases fitting TRBD2. V lost 3 bases and J lost 4; bases outside the gene matches: 5. CDR1 is LNHNV and CDR2 is YYDKDF in the germline V gene (reference sequence). This CDR3 region has 15 residues. The CDR3 DNA sequence: TGTGCCACCAGCAGGAAGCGGGAGCGGTACAATGAGCAGTTCTTC. It is translated as CATSRKRERYNEQFF.

This clonotype was seen a handful of times. The CDR3, as DNA: TGTGCCACCAGTGGGGAAGGCCAGCCCCAGCATTTT. Residues: CATSGEGQPQHF. The chain couples TRBV24-1 to TRBJ1-5, with D unresolved. CDR1 is KGHDR, CDR2 SFDVKD, per germline. CDR3 size: 12 residues. Trimming left V 5 bases short and J 7 bases short, with 8 bases between.

The table lists this clonotype with many counts. The chain has TRBV12-3 or TRBV12-4 and TRBJ1-4; 7 nucleotides agree with TRBD1. The V gene end was trimmed by 5 bases and the J gene end by 10 bases; junction bases not matched to a gene: 10. The length of the CDR3 is 14 residues. In DNA, the CDR3 is TGTGCCAGCAGTCCGGGACAGCTCCCAGGAAAACTGTTTTTT. This gives the protein CASSPGQLPGKLFF.

This clonotype has a count of ten or more. This sequence joins TRBV11-1 and TRBJ1-4; TRBD1 might be the D (6 bases). The ends were cut back, 5 bases at V and 8 bases at J, with 18 bases in the middle. Germline V CDR1 and CDR2: SGHAT, FQDESV (reference sequence). The CDR3 runs to 15 residues. This chain's CDR3 is CASSPSGALVEKLFF. CDR3 nucleotides: TGTGCCAGCAGCCCTTCAGGGGCGCTTGTAGAAAAACTGTTTTTT.

Details on this clonotype: A junction boundary mismatches the germline segment, possibly from a read error. The rearrangement uses TRBV7-2 and TRBJ1-4; D perhaps matches TRBD1 (5 bases). This CDR3 spans 12 amino acids. The germline CDR1 and CDR2 sequences are SGHTA and FQGNSA. CDR3 region: CASTPGGEKLFF. The CDR3 DNA reads as TGTGCCAGCACCCCCGGGGGTGAAAAACTATTTTTT.

This clonotype was recorded many times. Here the CDR3 DNA reads TGTGCCAGCAGTTACTCCCGCTTAAGCGGGAGATTAAATGAGCAGTTCTTC. It specifies CASSYSRLSGRLNEQFF. V gene TRBV6-9 combines with J gene TRBJ2-1, with 8 bases matching TRBD2. Germline lookup yields CDR1 MNHGY and CDR2 SVAAGI. The J segment lost 7 bases and the V segment lost 3 bases, leaving 14 bases of the junction unmatched. The CDR3 is made up of 17 amino acids.

This clonotype was seen many times. This chain links TRBV5-6 with TRBJ2-7; either TRBD1 or TRBD2 may supply D (5 bases each). V dropped 2 bases and J dropped 2 bases, with 11 bases sitting between them. The CDR3 extends over 14 amino acids. Germline-derived CDR1 and CDR2 are SGHDT and YYEEEE. The CDR3 DNA reads as TGTGCCAGCAGCTTAATAGGGACGACCTACGAGCAGTACTTC. The encoded protein is CASSLIGTTYEQYF.

This clonotype appeared a few times. This chain joins TRBV6-1 and TRBJ1-2; D gene unclear. Trimming cost V 0 bases and J 8 bases, with 13 bases left between them. This CDR3 region has 14 residues. Germline V gives CDR1 MNHNS, CDR2 SASEGT. In DNA form, the CDR3 reads TGTGCCAGCAGTGAAGCCACGGGAGCGACGGGCTACACCTTC. It yields the protein CASSEATGATGYTF.

In the case of this clonotype: The junction and the germline gene differ at one end; a read error may be behind it. This sequence joins TRBV2 and TRBJ2-1; D gene unclear. This CDR3 comprises 11 residues. The germline V gene has CDR1 SNHLY and CDR2 FYNNEI. The CDR3 region is CAGRTSNEQFF. As DNA, the CDR3 is TGTGCCGGCAGGACCAGCAATGAGCAGTTCTTC.

This clonotype was seen many times. The rearrangement joins TRBV7-8 to TRBJ1-2; 8 nucleotides match TRBD1. V lost 2 bases to trimming and J lost 6 bases; unmatched junction nucleotides: 5. CDR1 and CDR2 (germline): SGHVS, FQNEAQ. This CDR3 comprises 14 residues. CDR3 region: CASSLSPQGDGYTF. The CDR3 DNA reads TGTGCCAGCAGCTTATCCCCACAGGGGGATGGCTACACCTTC.

This chain connects TRBV12-3 or TRBV12-4 to TRBJ2-7; possibly TRBD2 for D (6 bases). V was pared by 0 bases and J by 0 bases, with 12 bases between. CDR3 length: 16 amino acids. The CDR3 protein is CASSLAGGFNSYEQYF. The CDR3 bases are TGTGCCAGCAGTTTAGCGGGAGGTTTCAACTCCTACGAGCAGTACTTC.